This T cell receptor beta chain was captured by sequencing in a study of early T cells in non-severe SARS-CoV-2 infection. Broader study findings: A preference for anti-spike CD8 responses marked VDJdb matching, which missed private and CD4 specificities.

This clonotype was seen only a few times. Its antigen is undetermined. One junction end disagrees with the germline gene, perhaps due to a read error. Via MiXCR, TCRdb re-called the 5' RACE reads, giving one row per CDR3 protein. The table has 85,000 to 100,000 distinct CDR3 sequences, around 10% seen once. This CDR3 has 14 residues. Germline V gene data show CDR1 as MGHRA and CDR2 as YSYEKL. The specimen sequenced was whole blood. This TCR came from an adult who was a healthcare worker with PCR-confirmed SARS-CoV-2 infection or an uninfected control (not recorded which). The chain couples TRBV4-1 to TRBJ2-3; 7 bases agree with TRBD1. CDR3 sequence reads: CASTPGTATDTQYF. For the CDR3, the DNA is TGTGCCAGCACCCCCGGGACAGCCACAGATACGCAGTATTTT.